This TCR beta chain was sequenced during a study of regulatory and conventional T cells in RAG deficiency. Broader study findings: In Omenn syndrome, Treg and Tconv repertoires overlapped >75%. Shannon entropy fell and Simpson indices rose in RAG-deficient patients. Treg unique TCR beta sequences were approximately 100-fold fewer in Omenn syndrome and CID/AS patients than controls.

Trimming shortened V by 6 bases and J by 2 bases, and 10 bases separated the two germline ends. Germline CDR1 and CDR2: SGHDN and FVKESK. CDR3 length: 13 residues. With regard to this clone: The antigen remains unidentified.

Produced via immunoSEQ multiplex PCR; TCRdb's table is partial and in-frame only. The repertoire holds 20,000 to 25,000 clones, with about 92% as singletons. Genomic DNA came from blood conventional CD4+ T cells gated CD25-low CD127-high. The same data also contributed to another study, on regulatory T cells. That work contributes: Primers: 52 TRBV forward and 13 TRBJ reverse. Patient repertoires had restricted TRB V-J pairs and skewed V and J usage, most in Tregs.

The sample consisted of CD4+ T cells sorted from blood. This sequence was found in a human donor in good health. V usage is TRBV14 and J usage is TRBJ2-5; no clear D gene. In nucleotides, the CDR3 is TGTGCCAGCAGTCCTATCGGGCAAGAGACCCAGTACTTC. Its protein product is CASSPIGQETQYF.